Below, 5 T cell receptor beta chains from the same sample are listed, as sequenced in a study of memory CD4+ T cells and cytomegalovirus serostatus. Here immunoSEQ multiplex PCR was the method, and the copy in TCRdb shows in-frame clones only, minus some. The data hold 48,000 or so clones, with around 80% observed a single time. Single viable CD3+CD4+CD8-CD45RO+ cells were sorted as the memory CD4+ T cells. Sequencing input: memory CD4+ T cells from blood. These receptors originate from an adult in good health and CMV-seronegative.

The chain combines TRBV19 with TRBJ2-1; 8 bases fit TRBD1. V lost 6 bases, J lost 3 bases, and 4 bases stayed unmatched. Germline assignment: CDR1 LNHDA and CDR2 SQIVND (reference sequence). The CDR3 length is 14 residues. The CDR3: CASSDRGNYNEQFF. The DNA for the CDR3 is TGTGCCAGTAGCGACAGGGGAAACTACAATGAGCAGTTCTTC. Complete variable domain (other parts from reference TRBV19 and TRBJ2-1): DGGITQSPKYLFRKEGQNVTLSCEQNLNHDAMYWYRQDPGQGLRLIYYSQIVNDFQKGDIAEGYSVSREKKESFPLTVTSAQKNPTAFYLCASSDRGNYNEQFFGPGTRLTVL.

The genes are TRBV6-6 and TRBJ1-1; D remains ambiguous. CDR1 and CDR2 (germline): MNHNY, SVGAGI (reference sequence). With 2 bases removed from V and 5 bases from J, the gap between germline ends came to 9 bases. This CDR3 comprises 13 residues. CDR3 sequence (DNA): TGTGCCAGCAGTTACGGAGCGGGAACTGAAGCTTTCTTT. This gives the protein CASSYGAGTEAFF.

The CDR3 region has the DNA TGTGCCAGCAGCGTAGCGGAACCAGATGAAAAACTGTTTTTT. Its protein product is CASSVAEPDEKLFF. This chain links TRBV9 with TRBJ1-4; D is uncertain. Trimming cost V 0 bases and J 6 bases, with 9 bases left between them. The CDR3 spans 14 residues. Germline V gene lookup returns CDR1 SGDLS and CDR2 YYNGEE.

This clone was found a few times. The CDR3 reads CASSPGGISAYEQYF. CDR3 in DNA: TGTGCCAGCAGTCCCGGAGGAATATCTGCCTACGAGCAGTACTTC. The rearrangement uses TRBV6-6 and TRBJ2-7, with D possibly being TRBD2 (5 bases). This CDR3 is built from 15 residues. The V gene's germline CDR1 is MNHNY and CDR2 SVGAGI (reference sequence). Trimming took 5 bases from V and 2 from J, leaving 16 bases between them.

This clone has a single count. J is TRBJ2-3 and V is TRBV28; TRBD2 agrees at 9 bases. V was clipped by 4 bases and J by 6 bases; unmatched bases: 11. The length of the CDR3 is 16 residues. Per the germline V gene, CDR1 is MDHEN and CDR2 is SYDVKM. The DNA of the CDR3 is TGTGCCAGCAGTTCCCGGGGTAGCGGGAGCATGGATACGCAGTATTTT. Protein sequence: CASSSRGSGSMDTQYF.